The clone carrying this T cell receptor (beta chain) has just one count. The sample belongs to a study of blood T cell repertoires in COVID-19. As for the study in general: PBMCs, B-cell-depleted T cells, or T cells were the source of the cDNA or gDNA that made up the material.

Clones were read by immunoSEQ multiplex PCR, and TCRdb kept only the in-frame ones, dropping some. The repertoire has approximately 140,000 clones, more than 80% of them found once; the top ten carry roughly 2%. With V trimmed by 7 bases and J by 2 bases, 5 bases remained unmatched. The CDR3 has 14 amino acids. Germline loops: CDR1 SNHLY, CDR2 FYNNEI. The specimen was peripheral blood. The receptor comes from a man aged 70 or older with acute or convalescent COVID-19. The chain employs TRBV2 and TRBJ1-5; 7 positions agree with TRBD1. The CDR3 nucleotides read TGTGCCAGCATGGTAGGGACAGGCAATCAGCCCCAGCATTTT. Its translation: CASMVGTGNQPQHF. Full variable domain (rest looked up from reference TRBV2 and TRBJ1-5): EPEVTQTPSHQVTQMGQEVILRCVPISNHLYFYWYRQILGQKVEFLVSFYNNEISEKSEIFDDQFSVERPDGSNFTLKIRSTKLEDSAMYFCASMVGTGNQPQHFGDGTRLSIL.